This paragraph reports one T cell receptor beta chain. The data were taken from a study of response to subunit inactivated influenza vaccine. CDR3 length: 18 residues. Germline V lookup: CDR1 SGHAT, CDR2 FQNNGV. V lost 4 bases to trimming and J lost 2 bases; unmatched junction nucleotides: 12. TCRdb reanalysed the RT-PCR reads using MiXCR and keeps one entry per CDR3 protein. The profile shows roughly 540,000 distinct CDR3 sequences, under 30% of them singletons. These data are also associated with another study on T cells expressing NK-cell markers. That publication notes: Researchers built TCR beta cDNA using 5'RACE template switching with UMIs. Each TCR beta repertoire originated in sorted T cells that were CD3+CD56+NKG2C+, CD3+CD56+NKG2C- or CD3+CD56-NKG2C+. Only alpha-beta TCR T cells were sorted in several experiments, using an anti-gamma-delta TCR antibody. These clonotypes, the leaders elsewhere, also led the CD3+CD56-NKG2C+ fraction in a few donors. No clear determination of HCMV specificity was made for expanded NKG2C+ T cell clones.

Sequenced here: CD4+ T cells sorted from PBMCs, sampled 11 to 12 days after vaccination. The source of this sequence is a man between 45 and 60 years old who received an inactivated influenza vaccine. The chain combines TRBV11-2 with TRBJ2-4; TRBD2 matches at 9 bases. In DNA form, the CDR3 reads TGTGCCAGCAGCTCAGGTCCGGGACTAGCCGTATCCAAAAACATTCAGTACTTC. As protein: CASSSGPGLAVSKNIQYF.